This T cell receptor beta chain is drawn from a study of response to subunit inactivated influenza vaccine. Study-level findings and limits: It was the authors' suggestion that each seasonal influenza vaccination recruits few new T cells.

As for this clonotype: Antigen: not known.

Between the trimmed V and J ends, which lost 3 bases and 5 bases, there was a span of 13 bases. The CDR3 is 14 residues long. Per germline, CDR1 ENHRY and CDR2 SYGVKD. One entry per CDR3 protein, called by TCRdb with MiXCR from the RT-PCR reads. The profile covers 610,000 or so distinct CDR3 sequences, with about 14% appearing a single time and around 10% taken by the ten largest. The clonotype comes from a man in his forties or fifties who received an inactivated influenza vaccine. The J gene is TRBJ2-5, the V gene TRBV10-3; D not certain. The sample here was PBMCs from blood, taken 11 to 12 days after vaccination. The CDR3 loop is CAISELEHEETQYF. CDR3 DNA sequence: TGTGCCATCAGTGAATTAGAACACGAGGAGACCCAGTACTTC.